These T cell receptor beta chains were read from a single sample in a study of T cell changes during pregnancy in multiple sclerosis. Some clones are missing from TCRdb's copy, which holds only in-frame ones; the method was immunoSEQ multiplex PCR. The sample shows tens of thousands of clones, 90% of them seen only once. The sequencing here drew on CD8+ T cells from peripheral blood mononuclear cells, taken before pregnancy. The receptors derive from a female donor with multiple sclerosis, enrolled in a pregnancy study. CDR3s include the opening cysteine and the closing phenylalanine or tryptophan. Each record gives: CDR3 DNA, CDR3 protein, clone size, J gene, D gene, V gene. A D gene is named only where the DNA matches it firmly. Some rows mark clone size as missing; the rest say once, few, many or name a class of expanded clone.

DNA: TGTGCCATCAGTGAGTCCACTAGCTTGGATGAGCAGTTCTTC; CDR3: CAISESTSLDEQFF; size: once; J: TRBJ2-1; D: .; V: TRBV10-3
DNA: TGTGCCAGCGCGCCAGGGCAGAACACTGAAGCTTTCTTT; CDR3: CASAPGQNTEAFF; size: once; J: TRBJ1-1; D: .; V: TRBV6-6
DNA: TGTGCCAGCAGCTTAATACTAGCGGGGGAAAGCACAGATACGCAGTATTTT; CDR3: CASSLILAGESTDTQYF; size: once; J: TRBJ2-3; D: TRBD2; V: TRBV7-3
DNA: TGTGCCAGTAGTATAGGGGGGCTGGAGACCCAGTACTTC; CDR3: CASSIGGLETQYF; size: .; J: TRBJ2-5; D: .; V: TRBV19
DNA: TGTGCCAGCAGCCGGGGTCGGCCGAACACTGAAGCTTTCTTT; CDR3: CASSRGRPNTEAFF; size: few; J: TRBJ1-1; D: .; V: TRBV6-5
DNA: TGTGCCAGCGGGCCCGGGACAGCGGCTTTCTTT; CDR3: CASGPGTAAFF; size: few; J: TRBJ1-1; D: TRBD1; V: TRBV2
DNA: TGTGCCAGCAGCACAGTCGGTGTTCGAGGGAGGTCGGCGGACGAAAAACTGTTTTTT; CDR3: CASSTVGVRGRSADEKLFF; size: .; J: TRBJ1-4; D: .; V: TRBV7-7
DNA: TGTGCCAGCAGCGGCCCTTCGGGAGAAGGGGAAAAACTGTTTTTT; CDR3: CASSGPSGEGEKLFF; size: .; J: TRBJ1-4; D: .; V: TRBV5-4
DNA: TGCAGCGTTGGAGGTCCAGGGGCGGGTACCGGGGAGCTGTTTTTT; CDR3: CSVGGPGAGTGELFF; size: .; J: TRBJ2-2; D: .; V: TRBV29-1
DNA: TGCGCCAGCAGCTCAGGACAGGGAGAGATTCGAAGTGAAAAACTGTTTTTT; CDR3: CASSSGQGEIRSEKLFF; size: .; J: TRBJ1-4; D: TRBD1; V: TRBV5-1
DNA: TGTGCCAGCAGTGCCGGGGGTAGCTATGGCTACACCTTC; CDR3: CASSAGGSYGYTF; size: .; J: TRBJ1-2; D: .; V: TRBV25-1
DNA: TGTGCCAGCAGCACTCCCCGCGGGGTGGCCCACGAGCAGTACTTC; CDR3: CASSTPRGVAHEQYF; size: once; J: TRBJ2-7; D: .; V: TRBV7-9
DNA: TGTGCCAGCAGTGCTCGGGGGGGCCAACACAATGAGCAGTTCTTC; CDR3: CASSARGGQHNEQFF; size: .; J: TRBJ2-1; D: TRBD2; V: TRBV2
DNA: TGTGCTAGTGGTTTGGTTGGGGGGGAGAATACGCAGTATTTT; CDR3: CASGLVGGENTQYF; size: .; J: TRBJ2-3; D: TRBD2; V: TRBV12-5
DNA: TGTGCCAGCAGCCCGGGACAGGTGGCCAAAAACATTCAGTACTTC; CDR3: CASSPGQVAKNIQYF; size: .; J: TRBJ2-4; D: TRBD1; V: TRBV9
DNA: TGCGCCAGCAGTCCGACTGGAAATGAGCAGTTCTTC; CDR3: CASSPTGNEQFF; size: .; J: TRBJ2-1; D: .; V: TRBV4-3
DNA: TGTGCTAGTGGTTTCTCCCCGGTGCCGGGTAAGGGGCCTGAAGCTTTCTTT; CDR3: CASGFSPVPGKGPEAFF; size: .; J: TRBJ1-1; D: .; V: TRBV12-5
DNA: TGTGCCAGCAGCCTCGGCAGGGGGCTGATGACTGAAGCTTTCTTT; CDR3: CASSLGRGLMTEAFF; size: .; J: TRBJ1-1; D: TRBD1; V: TRBV27
DNA: TGTGCCAGCAGCCACACCGGGACAGGGCACTACGAGCAGTACTTC; CDR3: CASSHTGTGHYEQYF; size: .; J: TRBJ2-7; D: TRBD1; V: TRBV5-6
DNA: TGCGCCAGCAGCCAAGATGGCGACTTCGGGAACACCGGGGAGCTGTTTTTT; CDR3: CASSQDGDFGNTGELFF; size: once; J: TRBJ2-2; D: .; V: TRBV4-3
DNA: TGTGCCAGCAACCTACTAGCGGGTGGATACAATGAGCAGTTCTTC; CDR3: CASNLLAGGYNEQFF; size: .; J: TRBJ2-1; D: TRBD2; V: TRBV7-9
DNA: TGTGCCAGCAGCCCGCGGCCTCCCGGGGATTCACCCCTCCACTTT; CDR3: CASSPRPPGDSPLHF; size: .; J: TRBJ1-6; D: .; V: TRBV21-1
DNA: TGTGCCAGCAGCTTAGAGGGGATGGGTGGCTACACCTTC; CDR3: CASSLEGMGGYTF; size: once; J: TRBJ1-2; D: .; V: TRBV7-8
DNA: TGTGCCAGCCTCCGGGACAGGGGGCATCAGCCCCAGCATTTT; CDR3: CASLRDRGHQPQHF; size: .; J: TRBJ1-5; D: TRBD1; V: TRBV6-5
DNA: TGCGCCAGCAGCCAATATCATGGACAGGGTAATTACAATGAGCAGTTCTTC; CDR3: CASSQYHGQGNYNEQFF; size: .; J: TRBJ2-1; D: TRBD1; V: TRBV4-1
DNA: TGTGCCAGCAGCCAGGGGTGGAATAGCAATCAGCCCCAGCATTTT; CDR3: CASSQGWNSNQPQHF; size: .; J: TRBJ1-5; D: .; V: TRBV7-2
DNA: TGTGCCAGCTGGGGAACCGGGGAGGACACTGAAGCTTTCTTT; CDR3: CASWGTGEDTEAFF; size: .; J: TRBJ1-1; D: .; V: TRBV6-1
DNA: TGTGCCAGCAGCTTGTCCCACAGCTCCTACAATGAGCAGTTCTTC; CDR3: CASSLSHSSYNEQFF; size: .; J: TRBJ2-1; D: .; V: TRBV5-4
DNA: TGTGCCAGCAGCCTACAGGGTCCGGAAAAACTGTTTTTT; CDR3: CASSLQGPEKLFF; size: once; J: TRBJ1-4; D: .; V: TRBV5-5
DNA: TGTGCCAGTAGTAACGGAGGATCACCCCTCCACTTT; CDR3: CASSNGGSPLHF; size: once; J: TRBJ1-6; D: .; V: TRBV19
DNA: TGTGCCAGCAGCCCGACAGGGAACACTGAAGCTTTCTTT; CDR3: CASSPTGNTEAFF; size: few; J: TRBJ1-1; D: .; V: TRBV27
DNA: TGTGCCATCAGAACATTCGGGGTCTATGGAATCGACTATGGCTACACCTTC; CDR3: CAIRTFGVYGIDYGYTF; size: .; J: TRBJ1-2; D: .; V: TRBV10-3
DNA: TGTGCCAGCAGCTCTACAGGGGGAAATTCACCCCTCCACTTT; CDR3: CASSSTGGNSPLHF; size: .; J: TRBJ1-6; D: TRBD1; V: TRBV7-3
DNA: TGTGCCAGCTCACCCGGGGAGTTCCAAGAGACCCAGTACTTC; CDR3: CASSPGEFQETQYF; size: .; J: TRBJ2-5; D: .; V: TRBV18
DNA: TGTGCCAGCAGCGTTGCCGGGACAGAGCAGTTCTTC; CDR3: CASSVAGTEQFF; size: .; J: TRBJ2-1; D: .; V: TRBV7-9
DNA: TGTGCCAGCAGCGTAGAGGGCGCGGGGGTATTCTATGAGCAGTTCTTC; CDR3: CASSVEGAGVFYEQFF; size: .; J: TRBJ2-1; D: TRBD2; V: TRBV9
DNA: TGTGCCAGCAGCGCGCAGGGAGGCGGGCGAGAGACCCAGTACTTC; CDR3: CASSAQGGGRETQYF; size: .; J: TRBJ2-5; D: .; V: TRBV9
DNA: TGTGCTAGCAGCTTAGGGGGCAGGGATGGCATTCAGTACTTC; CDR3: CASSLGGRDGIQYF; size: .; J: TRBJ2-4; D: TRBD1; V: TRBV7-7
DNA: TGTGCCAGCAGTGAATTAAGCGGGGGGCAAGAGACCCAGTACTTC; CDR3: CASSELSGGQETQYF; size: .; J: TRBJ2-5; D: TRBD2; V: TRBV6-1
DNA: TGTGCCAGCAGCGAGCAAAGGACAGGGGTCACTGAAGCTTTCTTT; CDR3: CASSEQRTGVTEAFF; size: .; J: TRBJ1-1; D: TRBD1; V: TRBV7-9
DNA: TGTGCCAGCTCACCACCAGGGGCACCCTACAATGAGCAGTTCTTC; CDR3: CASSPPGAPYNEQFF; size: .; J: TRBJ2-1; D: .; V: TRBV18
DNA: TGTGCCAGCAGCCAGGGTACAGGGGCGTTTGAAGCTTTCTTT; CDR3: CASSQGTGAFEAFF; size: once; J: TRBJ1-1; D: TRBD1; V: TRBV14
DNA: TGTGCCAGCAGCGCAGAAGGGGAGGCTCAGCCCCAGCATTTT; CDR3: CASSAEGEAQPQHF; size: .; J: TRBJ1-5; D: .; V: TRBV9
DNA: TGTGCCAGCAGCCGTACAGGGATGAACACTGAAGCTTTCTTT; CDR3: CASSRTGMNTEAFF; size: few; J: TRBJ1-1; D: .; V: TRBV9
DNA: TGCGCCAGCAGCCAAGGGCTTAATCAGCCCCAGCATTTT; CDR3: CASSQGLNQPQHF; size: .; J: TRBJ1-5; D: .; V: TRBV4-1
DNA: TGTGCCAGCAGAAGAGGAGATACGCAGTATTTT; CDR3: CASRRGDTQYF; size: .; J: TRBJ2-3; D: .; V: TRBV9
DNA: TGTGCCAGCAGTTCAATAGCGGGGGGGCTGACAGATACGCAGTATTTT; CDR3: CASSSIAGGLTDTQYF; size: .; J: TRBJ2-3; D: TRBD2; V: TRBV27
DNA: TGTGCCAGCAGCTTAGAAGAGGGTAGCCTAAATGGCTACACCTTC; CDR3: CASSLEEGSLNGYTF; size: .; J: TRBJ1-2; D: .; V: TRBV7-6
DNA: TGTGCCAGCAGAGCACCTTCAGGAAAGGATCGCGAAAAACTGTTTTTT; CDR3: CASRAPSGKDREKLFF; size: .; J: TRBJ1-4; D: .; V: TRBV27
DNA: TGCAGCGTCCGGACAGGTTATTACAATGAGCAGTTCTTC; CDR3: CSVRTGYYNEQFF; size: few; J: TRBJ2-1; D: TRBD1; V: TRBV29-1
DNA: TGCGCCAGCAGCTCAGGACAGGGCCTGAACACTGAAGCTTTCTTT; CDR3: CASSSGQGLNTEAFF; size: .; J: TRBJ1-1; D: TRBD1; V: TRBV5-1
DNA: TGTGCCAGCAGCTTGGGGGGGCACGAGCAGTACTTC; CDR3: CASSLGGHEQYF; size: .; J: TRBJ2-7; D: .; V: TRBV11-2
DNA: TGCGCCAGCAGCTTGGGTGTTTTCGGCTACGAGCAGTACTTC; CDR3: CASSLGVFGYEQYF; size: .; J: TRBJ2-7; D: .; V: TRBV5-1